A single sample gave rise to the 18 T cell receptor beta chains below, sequenced in a study of cytomegalovirus exposure and HLA in healthy donors. Clones were read by immunoSEQ multiplex PCR, and TCRdb kept only the in-frame ones, dropping some. The sample carries around 300,000 clones, 70% to 90% recorded once. The sequencing sample was made of PBMCs. These receptors all stem from a woman younger than 30 in good health and CMV-seronegative.

In DNA form, the CDR3 reads TGTGCCAGCTCACGCAACAGCAACACTGAAGCTTTCTTT. Protein: CASSRNSNTEAFF. The chain combines TRBV18 with TRBJ1-1, with D unresolved. This CDR3 comprises 13 residues. V lost 4 bases and J 2 bases, leaving 8 bases between the germline ends. CDR1 and CDR2 from the germline V gene are KGHSH and LQKENI. Based on the CDR3 plus reference TRBV18 and TRBJ1-1, the full variable domain is NAGVMQNPRHLVRRRGQEARLRCSPMKGHSHVYWYRQLPEEGLKFMVYLQKENIIDESGMPKERFSAEFPKEGPSILRIQQVVRGDSAAYFCASSRNSNTEAFFGQGTRLTVV.

This clone was counted only a few times. The chain carries TRBV6-5 and TRBJ1-2, with 8 bases aligning to TRBD1. V lost 5 bases, J lost 8 bases, and 7 bases stayed unmatched. The CDR3 spans 13 residues. Germline loops: CDR1 MNHEY, CDR2 SVGAGI. The CDR3 protein is CASSLGQGSGYTF. The DNA of the CDR3 is TGTGCCAGCAGTCTAGGACAGGGAAGCGGCTACACCTTC.

The rearrangement uses TRBV7-9 and TRBJ1-2; D possibly corresponds to TRBD1 (5 bases). Per the germline V gene, CDR1 is SEHNR and CDR2 is FQNEAQ (reference sequence). Trimming removed 4 bases at V and 7 bases at J, with 16 bases between. CDR3 length: 14 residues. The CDR3 loop is CASSSSSTVSGYTF. CDR3 DNA: TGTGCCAGCAGCTCCTCCTCGACAGTGTCTGGCTACACCTTC.

The chain uses TRBV28 and TRBJ1-1; tentative D call: TRBD1 (6 bases). Germline CDR1 is MDHEN and CDR2 is SYDVKM. V was cut by 8 bases and J by 7 bases, with 14 bases left in between. The CDR3 has 12 amino acids. CDR3 region: CASGEGQFEAFF. The CDR3 bases are TGTGCCAGCGGAGAAGGACAGTTTGAAGCTTTCTTT.

The chain recombines TRBV30 with TRBJ2-1, with a weak D call TRBD1 (6 bases). The V and J ends lost 6 bases and 6 bases respectively, with 15 bases between them. The V gene's germline CDR1 is GTSNPN and CDR2 SVGIG (reference sequence). The CDR3 is made up of 13 amino acids. CDR3 in amino acids: CACKMGQINEQFF. In DNA form, the CDR3 reads TGTGCCTGTAAAATGGGACAAATCAATGAGCAGTTCTTC.

This chain connects TRBV28 to TRBJ1-2, with a weak D call TRBD1 (5 bases). This CDR3 spans 15 amino acids. The V and J ends lost 9 bases and 7 bases respectively, with 24 bases between them. CDR1 and CDR2 from the germline V gene are MDHEN and SYDVKM. This CDR3 reads CASTTDSLGRFGYTF. The CDR3 coding sequence is TGTGCCAGTACCACAGACAGCCTCGGGAGATTTGGCTACACCTTC.

The J gene is TRBJ2-1, the V gene TRBV25-1, with TRBD1 matching 7 bases. Germline V gene lookup returns CDR1 MGHDK and CDR2 SYGVNS. The CDR3 is 16 amino acids. J lost 2 bases, V lost 3 bases, and 7 bases had no gene match. The CDR3 here is CASSDPDRPTYNEQFF. The CDR3 nucleotides read TGTGCCAGCAGTGACCCGGACAGGCCTACCTACAATGAGCAGTTCTTC.

The V and J genes are TRBV2 and TRBJ1-2; 9 bases map to TRBD1. From germline, CDR1 is SNHLY and CDR2 FYNNEI. This CDR3 region has 13 residues. After removal of 7 bases from V and 2 bases from J, the junction contained 2 bases not matched to a gene. The CDR3: CASNDRGNYGYTF. The CDR3 coding sequence is TGTGCCAGCAACGACAGGGGGAACTATGGCTACACCTTC. The full variable domain, rest sourced from reference TRBV2 and TRBJ1-2, is EPEVTQTPSHQVTQMGQEVILRCVPISNHLYFYWYRQILGQKVEFLVSFYNNEISEKSEIFDDQFSVERPDGSNFTLKIRSTKLEDSAMYFCASNDRGNYGYTFGSGTRLTVV.

J is TRBJ2-7 and V is TRBV4-2, with TRBD2 matching over 7 bases. The CDR3 contains 17 residues. Trimming removed 0 bases from V and 1 base from J; junction bases left unmatched: 9. CDR1 and CDR2 (germline): LGHNA, YNFKEQ. The CDR3, as DNA: TGTGCCAGCAGCCAAGATAAACGGGCAGCGGGGTCCTACGAGCAGTACTTC. Translated, it gives CASSQDKRAAGSYEQYF.

The rearrangement uses TRBV6-6 and TRBJ1-5; no clear D. V was trimmed by 6 bases and J by 0 bases, leaving 3 bases between them. Germline-derived CDR1 and CDR2 are MNHNY and SVGAGI (reference sequence). CDR3 size: 12 residues. Written as DNA, the CDR3 is TGTGCCAGCAGATATAGCAATCAGCCCCAGCATTTT. This translates into CASRYSNQPQHF.

Comments on this clone: At one end the junction does not follow the germline gene, possibly because of a read error. The rearrangement joins TRBV4-1 to TRBJ2-1, with D possibly matching TRBD2 (5 bases). CDR1 MGHRA and CDR2 YSYEKL come from the germline V gene. The CDR3 is made up of 12 amino acids. The CDR3 spells CASSQDGNGQFF. The CDR3 DNA reads as TGCGCCAGCAGCCAAGACGGGAATGGGCAGTTCTTC.

This chain connects TRBV5-1 to TRBJ1-2; 10 bases are a match to TRBD1. This CDR3 has 14 residues. Trimming removed 2 bases from V and 8 bases from J; junction bases left unmatched: 6. Germline V gives CDR1 SGHRS, CDR2 YFSETQ. CDR3 loop: CASSFWDRGRGYTF. In DNA, the CDR3 is TGCGCCAGCAGCTTCTGGGACAGGGGACGCGGCTACACCTTC.

The chain has TRBV10-3 and TRBJ1-2; the match to TRBD1 covers 7 bases. The CDR3 has 14 residues. CDR1 ENHRY and CDR2 SYGVKD come from the germline V gene. V dropped 11 bases and J dropped 8; count of bases not matched to a gene: 17. The CDR3 loop is CAASRGQNVGGYTF. DNA for the CDR3: TGTGCCGCATCGAGGGGGCAAAATGTCGGGGGCTACACCTTC.

A word on this clone: Other DNA sequences from this sample encode an identical CDR3 as well. This chain uses TRBV5-1 with TRBJ2-1, with 7 bases lining up with TRBD2. CDR1 and CDR2 (germline): SGHRS, YFSETQ. The CDR3 has 15 residues. The V and J ends lost 3 bases and 0 bases, in that order; junction bases with no gene match: 3. CDR3 loop: CASSSGGSSYNEQFF. The CDR3 coding sequence is TGCGCCAGCAGCTCAGGCGGGAGCTCCTACAATGAGCAGTTCTTC. Complete variable domain (other parts from reference TRBV5-1 and TRBJ2-1): KAGVTQTPRYLIKTRGQQVTLSCSPISGHRSVSWYQQTPGQGLQFLFEYFSETQRNKGNFPGRFSGRQFSNSRSEMNVSTLELGDSALYLCASSSGGSSYNEQFFGPGTRLTVL.

This chain links TRBV9 with TRBJ2-5; 8 bases are shared with TRBD2. The J segment lost 5 bases and the V segment lost 0 bases, leaving 3 bases of the junction unmatched. This CDR3 contains 14 residues. The germline V gene encodes CDR1 SGDLS and CDR2 YYNGEE. The CDR3 reads CASSVDGRVETQYF. The CDR3 DNA sequence: TGTGCCAGCAGCGTAGACGGGAGGGTGGAGACCCAGTACTTC.

This chain uses TRBV5-6 with TRBJ1-1, with TRBD1 identical over 10 bases. With V trimmed by 2 bases and J by 0 bases, 7 bases remained unmatched. The CDR3 is made up of 17 amino acids. CDR1 SGHDT and CDR2 YYEEEE come from the germline V gene. CDR3 loop: CASSFSGTGAMNTEAFF. CDR3 sequence (DNA): TGTGCCAGCAGCTTCTCCGGGACAGGGGCCATGAACACTGAAGCTTTCTTT.

The rearrangement uses TRBV10-1 and TRBJ2-7, with 10 bases fitting TRBD2. This CDR3 has 14 residues. J lost 6 bases, V lost 2 bases, and 4 bases had no gene match. CDR1 and CDR2 from the germline V gene are WNHNN and SYGVQD (reference sequence). For the CDR3, the DNA is TGCGCCAGCAGTGAGGCGACTAGCGGGCGCGAGCAGTACTTC. Protein: CASSEATSGREQYF.

The chain carries TRBV2 and TRBJ2-5; D is undetermined. The germline V gene encodes CDR1 SNHLY and CDR2 FYNNEI. This CDR3 is 14 amino acids long. Between the trimmed V and J ends, which lost 5 bases and 0 bases, there was a span of 10 bases. The CDR3 is CASSSTEYQETQYF. The CDR3 coding sequence is TGTGCCAGCAGTTCAACAGAGTACCAAGAGACCCAGTACTTC. Variable domain in full (rest from reference TRBV2 and TRBJ2-5): EPEVTQTPSHQVTQMGQEVILRCVPISNHLYFYWYRQILGQKVEFLVSFYNNEISEKSEIFDDQFSVERPDGSNFTLKIRSTKLEDSAMYFCASSSTEYQETQYFGPGTRLLVL.